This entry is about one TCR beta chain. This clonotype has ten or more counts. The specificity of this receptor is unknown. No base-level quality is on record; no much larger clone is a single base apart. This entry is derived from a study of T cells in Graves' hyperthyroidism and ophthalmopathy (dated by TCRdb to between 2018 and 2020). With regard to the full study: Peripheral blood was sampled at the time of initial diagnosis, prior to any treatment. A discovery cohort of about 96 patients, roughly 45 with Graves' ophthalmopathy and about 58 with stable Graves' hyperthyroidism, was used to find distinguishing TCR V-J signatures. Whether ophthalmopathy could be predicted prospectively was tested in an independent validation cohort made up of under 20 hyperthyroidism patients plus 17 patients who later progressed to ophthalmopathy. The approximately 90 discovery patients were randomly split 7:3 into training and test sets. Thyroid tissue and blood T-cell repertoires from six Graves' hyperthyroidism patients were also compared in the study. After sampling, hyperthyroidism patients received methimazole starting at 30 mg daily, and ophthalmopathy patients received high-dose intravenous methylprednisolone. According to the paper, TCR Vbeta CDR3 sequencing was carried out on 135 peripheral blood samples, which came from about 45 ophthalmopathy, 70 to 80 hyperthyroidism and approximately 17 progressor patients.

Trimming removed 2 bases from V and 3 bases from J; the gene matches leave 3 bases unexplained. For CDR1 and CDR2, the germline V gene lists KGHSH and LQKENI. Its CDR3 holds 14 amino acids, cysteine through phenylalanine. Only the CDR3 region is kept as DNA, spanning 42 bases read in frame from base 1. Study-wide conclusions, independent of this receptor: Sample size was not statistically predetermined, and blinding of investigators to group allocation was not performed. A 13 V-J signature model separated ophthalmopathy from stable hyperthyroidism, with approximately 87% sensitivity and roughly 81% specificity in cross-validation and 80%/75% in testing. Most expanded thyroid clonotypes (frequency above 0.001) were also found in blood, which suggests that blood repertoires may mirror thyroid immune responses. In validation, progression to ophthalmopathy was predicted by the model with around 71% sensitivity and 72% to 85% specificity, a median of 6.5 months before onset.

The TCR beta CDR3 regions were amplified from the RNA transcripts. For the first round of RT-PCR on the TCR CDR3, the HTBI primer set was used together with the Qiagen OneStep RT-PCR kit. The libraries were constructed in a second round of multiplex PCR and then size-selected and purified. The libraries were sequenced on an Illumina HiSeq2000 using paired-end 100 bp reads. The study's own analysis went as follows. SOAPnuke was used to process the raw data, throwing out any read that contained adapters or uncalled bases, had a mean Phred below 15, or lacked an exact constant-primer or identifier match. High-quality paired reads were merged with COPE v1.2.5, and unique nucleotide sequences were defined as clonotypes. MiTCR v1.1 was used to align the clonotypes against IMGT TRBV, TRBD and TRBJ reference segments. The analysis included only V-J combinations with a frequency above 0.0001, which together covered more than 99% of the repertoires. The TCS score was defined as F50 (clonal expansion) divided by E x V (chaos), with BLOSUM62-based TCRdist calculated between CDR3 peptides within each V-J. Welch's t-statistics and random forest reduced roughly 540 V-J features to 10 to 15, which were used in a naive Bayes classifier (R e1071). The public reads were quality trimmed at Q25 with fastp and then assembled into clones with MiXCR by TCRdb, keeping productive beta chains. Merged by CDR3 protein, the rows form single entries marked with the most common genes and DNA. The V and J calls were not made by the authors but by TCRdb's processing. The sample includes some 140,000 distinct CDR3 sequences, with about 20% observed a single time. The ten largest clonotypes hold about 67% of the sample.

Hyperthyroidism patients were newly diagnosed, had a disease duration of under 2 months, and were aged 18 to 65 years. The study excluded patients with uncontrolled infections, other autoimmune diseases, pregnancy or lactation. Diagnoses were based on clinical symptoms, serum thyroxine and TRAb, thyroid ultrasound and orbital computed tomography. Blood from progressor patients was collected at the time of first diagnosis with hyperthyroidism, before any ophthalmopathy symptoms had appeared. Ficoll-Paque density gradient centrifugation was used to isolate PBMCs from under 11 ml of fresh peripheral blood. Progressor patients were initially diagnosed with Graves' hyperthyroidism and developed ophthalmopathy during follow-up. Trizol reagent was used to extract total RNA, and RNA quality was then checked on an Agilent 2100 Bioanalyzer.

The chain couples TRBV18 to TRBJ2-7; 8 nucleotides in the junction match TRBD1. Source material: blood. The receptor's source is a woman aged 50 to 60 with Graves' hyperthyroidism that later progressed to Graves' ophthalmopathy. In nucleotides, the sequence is TGTGCCAGCTCACCAGACAGGGGACTCTACGAGCAGTACTTC. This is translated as CASSPDRGLYEQYF.